The clone carrying this TCR beta chain came up once. V was trimmed by 5 bases and J by 0 bases, leaving 7 bases between them. This CDR3 spans 14 amino acids. Germline V gene data show CDR1 as KGHSH and CDR2 as LQKENI. This sample is part of a study of T cells after somatic rescue of genetic block. The data were produced by immunoSEQ multiplex PCR, yet TCRdb's version contains in-frame clones alone and is incomplete. The profile shows fewer than 15,000 clones, roughly 72% of them singletons. The clonotype was recovered from a boy between 5 and 17 years old. The chain joins TRBV18 to TRBJ2-2; D gene unclear. Material: peripheral blood mononuclear cells (PBMCs). The CDR3: CASSSLANTGELFF. CDR3 nucleotides: TGTGCCAGCTCATCGCTAGCGAACACCGGGGAGCTGTTTTTT.